A selection of T cell receptor beta chains follows, all from one sample in a study of shared clonotypes between healthy human individuals. The assay was immunoSEQ multiplex PCR, and TCRdb's table has in-frame clones only and misses some. Seen here are around 1.9 million clones, 85% to 95% observed once, and the top ten hold about 1.7%. The sequenced sample consisted of naive CD8+ T cells from PBMCs. The receptors were sampled from a man aged 18-30 years in good health. Some clones in this sample may be carry-over from other donors' samples. CDR3s include the opening cysteine and the closing phenylalanine or tryptophan.

j_gene: TRBJ2-1; v_gene: TRBV28; CDR3aa: CASSLRGGRGNEQFF
j_gene: TRBJ2-1; v_gene: TRBV6-5; CDR3aa: CASSLTSGGPEQFF
j_gene: TRBJ2-3; v_gene: TRBV27; CDR3aa: CASKGYVADTQYF
j_gene: TRBJ1-1; v_gene: TRBV6-5; CDR3aa: CASSYSEFRSTEAFF
j_gene: TRBJ1-1; v_gene: TRBV11-2; CDR3aa: CASSLGRGQGLENTEAFF
j_gene: TRBJ2-3; v_gene: TRBV7-9; CDR3aa: CASSSNKIAGGPDTQYF
j_gene: TRBJ1-5; v_gene: TRBV28; CDR3aa: CASRVGRTSNQPQHF
j_gene: TRBJ1-6; v_gene: TRBV7-9; CDR3aa: CASSDSGNSPLHF
j_gene: TRBJ1-1; v_gene: TRBV6-5; CDR3aa: CASSLEWYTEAFF
j_gene: TRBJ2-2; v_gene: TRBV7-8; CDR3aa: CASSLERGQGYTGELFF
j_gene: TRBJ2-1; v_gene: TRBV9; CDR3aa: CASSVGVAVNNEQFF
j_gene: TRBJ2-5; v_gene: TRBV7-8; CDR3aa: CASTSVTGARETQYF
j_gene: TRBJ2-7; v_gene: TRBV5-4; CDR3aa: CASSLWALPYEQYF
j_gene: TRBJ1-1; v_gene: TRBV6-5; CDR3aa: CASSYVHPSAEAFF
j_gene: TRBJ1-2; v_gene: TRBV27; CDR3aa: CASSIRGSEGYTF
j_gene: TRBJ1-2; v_gene: TRBV6-1; CDR3aa: CASSGRNYYGYTF
j_gene: TRBJ2-1; v_gene: TRBV7-9; CDR3aa: CASSPGVVAGDNEQFF
j_gene: TRBJ1-2; v_gene: TRBV9; CDR3aa: CASSAGTGNSLGYGYTF
j_gene: TRBJ2-7; v_gene: TRBV27; CDR3aa: CASTTKYF
j_gene: TRBJ2-1; v_gene: TRBV27; CDR3aa: CASSFIASNEQFF
j_gene: TRBJ2-1; v_gene: TRBV7-8; CDR3aa: CASSSRDRAAEQFF
j_gene: TRBJ2-1; v_gene: TRBV7-9; CDR3aa: CASSLGGLARGREQFF
j_gene: TRBJ2-5; v_gene: TRBV28; CDR3aa: CASSLYGVQETQYF
j_gene: TRBJ2-7; v_gene: TRBV27; CDR3aa: CASSLGREGPHEQYF
j_gene: TRBJ2-3; v_gene: TRBV7-9; CDR3aa: CASSEGTSGASTDTQYF
j_gene: TRBJ2-3; v_gene: TRBV6-6; CDR3aa: CASSSGTTVGLSYF
j_gene: TRBJ1-3; v_gene: TRBV28; CDR3aa: CASSSRLPGGGGKERNTIYF
j_gene: TRBJ1-2; v_gene: TRBV7-9; CDR3aa: CASSLVLAGASGGYTF